This T cell receptor beta chain was recorded in a study of T cells in Graves' hyperthyroidism and ophthalmopathy. The study, taken as a whole, reports: Most thyroid-expanded clonotypes above 0.001 were also found in blood. In the analysis, a 13 V-J model separated ophthalmopathy from stable hyperthyroidism.

A remark on this clonotype: Its antigen is as yet unknown.

The CDR3 regions of TCR beta were amplified from RNA transcripts. RT-PCR in the first round (using the HTBI primer set) targeted the TCR CDR3. TCRdb itself ran the multiplex PCR reads through MiXCR, one entry per CDR3 protein. This sample has 300,000 to 450,000 distinct CDR3 sequences, with about 14% found just once. With 8 bases clipped from V and 4 bases from J, the junction kept 4 bases outside the gene matches. The CDR3 loop spans 13 amino acids. The germline CDR1 and CDR2 sequences are MNHEY and SMNVEV (reference sequence). Stability of Graves' hyperthyroidism was defined as absent ophthalmopathy progression within 18 months. The authors took PBMCs from 10 ml fresh peripheral blood.

This sequence joins TRBV27 and TRBJ2-7; 11 bases are a match to TRBD2. Sample: blood. This TCR derives from a woman in her fifties or sixties with Graves' hyperthyroidism. The DNA for the CDR3 is TGTGCCAGCGGGCTAGCGGGAGGTTACGAGCAGTACTTC. Its translation is CASGLAGGYEQYF.